This T cell receptor beta chain emerged from a study of Ad26.COV2.S vaccination and SARS-CoV-2 variants. General study findings and limits: Total T cell responses, in the TCR breadth and depth analyses, may have been underestimated.

Treatment in this sample: roughly 20 received Ad26.COV2.S at low or high dose, single or two shots; about 5 received placebo; per-sample allocation not given. Day 63 following the first vaccine or placebo injection was when the samples were taken. Clones were read by immunoSEQ multiplex PCR, and TCRdb kept only the in-frame ones, dropping some. Of roughly 350,000 clones in the sample, 88% were seen once. On this clone itself: Its antigen is currently unknown.

The CDR3 has 16 residues. Trimming cost V 0 bases and J 6 bases; bases outside gene matches: 4. The germline V gene encodes CDR1 SGHAT and CDR2 FQNNGV. The rearrangement uses TRBV11-2 and TRBJ1-6, with 8 bases fitting TRBD1. This sequence was found in a person aged 18 to 65 who received the Ad26.COV2.S COVID-19 vaccine or a placebo. The sample consisted of peripheral blood, taken in a trial of Ad26.COV2.S vaccine versus placebo. CDR3 residues: CASSLDQGASNSPLHF. CDR3 DNA: TGTGCCAGCAGCTTAGATCAGGGGGCAAGTAATTCACCCCTCCACTTT.